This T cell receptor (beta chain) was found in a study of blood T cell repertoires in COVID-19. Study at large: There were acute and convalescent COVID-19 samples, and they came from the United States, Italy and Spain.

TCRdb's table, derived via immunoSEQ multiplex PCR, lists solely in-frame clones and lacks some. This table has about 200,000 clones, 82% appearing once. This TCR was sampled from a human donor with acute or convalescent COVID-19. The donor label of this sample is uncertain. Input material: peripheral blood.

CDR3 amino acids: CASGRALGANYGYTF. The CDR3, as DNA: TGTGCCAGTGGGAGGGCCCTCGGGGCCAACTATGGCTACACCTTC. V and J are TRBV9 and TRBJ1-2; D perhaps matches TRBD1 (5 bases). The V end was cut by 8 bases, the J end by 2 bases, with 19 bases between. The CDR3 extends over 15 amino acids. The V gene's germline CDR1 is SGDLS and CDR2 YYNGEE.